These 25 T cell receptor beta chains were sequenced from one sample in a study of cytomegalovirus exposure and HLA in healthy donors. The protocol was immunoSEQ multiplex PCR, while the TCRdb copy is restricted to in-frame clones and leaves out a portion. The sample lists roughly 100,000 clones, 88% occurring once. Specimen: PBMCs. Receptors originate from a woman between 18 and 29 years old in good health and CMV-seropositive.

The chain is built from TRBV28 and TRBJ1-2, with D maybe TRBD1 (5 bases). V gave up 3 bases and J gave up 2 bases, with 13 bases separating them. The germline gives CDR1 MDHEN, CDR2 SYDVKM. The CDR3 is 15 residues long. For the CDR3, the DNA is TGTGCCAGCAGTTTCTCTAGGGGCTTCAACTATGGCTACACCTTC. Encoded protein: CASSFSRGFNYGYTF.

The V gene is TRBV19, the J gene TRBJ1-4, with D possibly TRBD1 on 6 matching bases. V lost 5 bases to trimming and J lost 8 bases, with 27 bases between them. Germline CDR1 and CDR2: LNHDA and SQIVND (reference sequence). The CDR3 totals 18 residues. This CDR3 is CASSATGLFQIRNEKLFF. The CDR3 DNA is TGTGCCAGTAGTGCCACAGGGTTATTCCAGATTAGGAACGAAAAACTGTTTTTT.

This clone has just one count. The chain employs TRBV5-1 and TRBJ1-3; no reliable D call. Trimming cost V 4 bases and J 0 bases, with 20 bases left between them. Germline assignment: CDR1 SGHRS and CDR2 YFSETQ. This CDR3 region has 18 residues. The CDR3 region is CASSPGIVVRLSGNTIYF. In DNA, the CDR3 is TGCGCCAGCAGCCCGGGAATCGTGGTCAGGCTCTCTGGAAACACCATATATTTT.

The rearrangement uses TRBV5-8 and TRBJ2-5; 14 bases are shared with TRBD2. Germline assignment: CDR1 SGHTS and CDR2 YDEGEE. V lost 4 bases to trimming and J lost 5 bases; unmatched junction nucleotides: 7. This CDR3 is built from 16 residues. Here the CDR3 reads CASSPGTSGGVETQYF. The CDR3 nucleotides read TGTGCCAGCAGCCCTGGGACTAGCGGGGGTGTGGAGACCCAGTACTTC.

This chain connects TRBV5-1 to TRBJ1-6, with 7 positions matching TRBD1. Looked up from germline, CDR1 is SGHRS and CDR2 is YFSETQ. Losses at the gene ends were 3 bases for V and 10 bases for J; bases not matched to a gene: 10. The CDR3 consists of 15 residues. CDR3 loop: CASSSTTGKGSPLHF. CDR3 DNA sequence: TGCGCCAGCAGCTCAACGACAGGGAAGGGGTCACCCCTCCACTTT.

This chain connects TRBV14 to TRBJ2-3, with 15 nucleotides matching TRBD2. V shed 0 bases and J 4 bases; nucleotides not matched to a gene: 17. The CDR3 is 22 residues long. Per the germline V gene, CDR1 is SGHDN and CDR2 is FVKESK. The CDR3 nucleotides are TGTGCCAGCAGCCAAGATCCCTCTTTCACCCGGACTAGCGGGGGGGCATCAGATACGCAGTATTTT. Encoded protein: CASSQDPSFTRTSGGASDTQYF.

The V and J genes are TRBV19 and TRBJ1-1, with D uncertain. Trimming took 5 bases from V and 1 from J, leaving 5 bases between them. There are 12 residues in the CDR3. Germline V gene data show CDR1 as LNHDA and CDR2 as SQIVND (reference sequence). CDR3 sequence: CASSQWNTEAFF. The CDR3 coding sequence is TGTGCCAGTAGTCAATGGAACACTGAAGCTTTCTTT.

The rearrangement joins TRBV27 to TRBJ1-1; D ambiguous. The CDR3 loop spans 13 amino acids. V dropped 0 bases and J dropped 4 bases, with 6 bases sitting between them. Germline CDR1 MNHEY, CDR2 SMNVEV (reference sequence). The CDR3, as DNA: TGTGCCAGCAGTTTATCGCCGAGCACTGAAGCTTTCTTT. Protein product: CASSLSPSTEAFF.

The chain couples TRBV7-2 to TRBJ2-2; a weak D match, TRBD2 (5 bases). Trimming cost V 2 bases and J 7 bases, with 11 bases left between them. Germline assignment: CDR1 SGHTA and CDR2 FQGNSA. The CDR3 is 14 amino acids. CDR3 in DNA: TGTGCCAGCAGCTTACGATGGGCGGGCGGGGAGCTGTTTTTT. Its protein product is CASSLRWAGGELFF.

The V call is TRBV18, the J call TRBJ1-1; D is uncertain. The V end was cut by 1 base, the J end by 6 bases, with 12 bases between. Germline V lookup: CDR1 KGHSH, CDR2 LQKENI. The CDR3 sequence is 14 residues long. The CDR3 here is CASSPRAGISEAFF. CDR3 DNA sequence: TGTGCCAGCTCACCACGGGCCGGCATATCTGAAGCTTTCTTT.

This chain connects TRBV7-6 to TRBJ1-5; the D is unclear. This CDR3 has 19 residues. V lost 1 base and J 5 bases, leaving 24 bases between the germline ends. Germline CDR1 SGHVS, CDR2 FNYEAQ. The CDR3 bases are TGTGCCAGCAGCTTAGAGGTGGTGAACCGGGTGTCAGCATATCAGCCCCAGCATTTT. Translated: CASSLEVVNRVSAYQPQHF.

The rearrangement uses TRBV5-4 and TRBJ2-3, with TRBD2 matching 10 bases. CDR3 length equals 16 residues. CDR1 is SGHNT and CDR2 is YYREEE in the germline V gene (reference sequence). The J segment lost 6 bases and the V segment lost 3 bases, leaving 10 bases of the junction unmatched. CDR3 residues: CASSSGTSVRTDTQYF. The CDR3 coding sequence is TGTGCCAGCAGCTCCGGGACTAGCGTTCGTACGGATACGCAGTATTTT.

The chain employs TRBV5-1 and TRBJ2-7; D is ambiguous. CDR1 is SGHRS, CDR2 YFSETQ, per germline. The CDR3 totals 13 residues. V gave up 4 bases and J gave up 7 bases, with 15 bases separating them. The DNA of the CDR3 is TGCGCCAGCAGCGTTGACCCATTCGGGGAGCAGTACGTC. This sequence encodes CASSVDPFGEQYV.

This chain uses TRBV4-3 with TRBJ2-2; D possibly corresponds to TRBD2 (5 bases). Trimming stripped 0 bases from V and 2 bases from J, with 13 bases between. CDR1 and CDR2 (germline): LGHNA, YSLEER. This CDR3 spans 17 amino acids. Here the CDR3 reads CASSQDGSHANTGELFF. The CDR3, as DNA: TGCGCCAGCAGCCAAGATGGGAGTCACGCTAACACCGGGGAGCTGTTTTTT.

This chain joins TRBV4-1 and TRBJ1-1; 8 positions agree with TRBD1. CDR3 length: 17 residues. Germline V lookup: CDR1 MGHRA, CDR2 YSYEKL. V dropped 1 base and J dropped 0; count of bases not matched to a gene: 7. The CDR3 protein is CASSQGVRDRMNTEAFF. CDR3 DNA sequence: TGCGCCAGCAGCCAAGGGGTACGGGACAGGATGAACACTGAAGCTTTCTTT.

V and J are TRBV7-9 and TRBJ2-7; 7 bases are shared with TRBD1. V dropped 5 bases and J dropped 4; count of bases not matched to a gene: 5. CDR1 and CDR2 (germline): SEHNR, FQNEAQ (reference sequence). The CDR3 length is 13 residues. CDR3 sequence (DNA): TGTGCCAGCAGCCCAAAGACAGGGTACGAGCAGTACTTC. It yields the protein CASSPKTGYEQYF.

This sequence joins TRBV5-1 and TRBJ1-2; TRBD1 matches at 8 bases. CDR1 SGHRS and CDR2 YFSETQ come from the germline V gene. V gave up 1 base and J gave up 5 bases; unmatched junction bases: 7. The CDR3 loop spans 15 amino acids. The CDR3 DNA reads as TGCGCCAGCAGCTTGTGGACAGGGACGGAGTATGGCTACACCTTC. The encoded protein is CASSLWTGTEYGYTF.

This chain joins TRBV7-2 and TRBJ1-5, with D unclear. The germline V gene encodes CDR1 SGHTA and CDR2 FQGNSA. Deletions cut 1 base from V and 7 bases from J, with 11 bases between. CDR3 size: 14 residues. The DNA of the CDR3 is TGTGCCAGCAGCTTAGGACTACCCCGGCAGCCCCAGCATTTT. Amino acids: CASSLGLPRQPQHF.

The chain joins TRBV6-6 to TRBJ2-3; a possible D gene is TRBD2 (5 bases). V was clipped by 0 bases and J by 6 bases, with 7 bases between them. This CDR3 contains 13 residues. Looked up from germline, CDR1 is MNHNY and CDR2 is SVGAGI (reference sequence). The CDR3 DNA is TGTGCCAGCAGTTACTCGCCGGGGGATACGCAGTATTTT. Protein product: CASSYSPGDTQYF.

V and J are TRBV27 and TRBJ2-1; 9 bases match TRBD2. The V gene end was trimmed by 6 bases and the J gene end by 4 bases; junction bases not matched to a gene: 1. Looked up from germline, CDR1 is MNHEY and CDR2 is SMNVEV (reference sequence). The CDR3 sequence is 13 residues long. CDR3 nucleotide sequence: TGTGCCAGCAGGACTAGCGGATACAATGAGCAGTTCTTC. It encodes CASRTSGYNEQFF.

The chain carries TRBV7-2 and TRBJ2-4; 9 nucleotides agree with TRBD1. With V trimmed by 5 bases and J by 12 bases, 8 bases remained unmatched. The CDR3 is 13 residues long. Looked up from germline, CDR1 is SGHTA and CDR2 is FQGNSA. The CDR3 sequence: CASSRGDRVSQYF. The CDR3 bases are TGTGCCAGCAGCCGAGGGGACAGGGTATCTCAGTACTTC. The full variable domain, in which reference TRBV7-2 and TRBJ2-4 provide the parts outside the CDR3, is GAGVSQSPSNKVTEKGKDVELRCDPISGHTALYWYRQSLGQGLEFLIYFQGNSAPDKSGLPSDRFSAERTGGSVSTLTIQRTQQEDSAVYLCASSRGDRVSQYFGAGTRLSVL.

The J gene is TRBJ1-5, the V gene TRBV2, with D unresolved. Germline assignment: CDR1 SNHLY and CDR2 FYNNEI. V dropped 10 bases and J dropped 4 bases, with 11 bases sitting between them. CDR3 length: 12 amino acids. DNA of the CDR3: TGTGCCAAAAGTCAGGCGAATCAGCCCCAGCATTTT. It encodes CAKSQANQPQHF.

In DNA, the CDR3 is TGTGCCAGCAGCTTGGACAGGGGGTATGGCTACACCTTC. This encodes CASSLDRGYGYTF. The gene calls are TRBV5-4 and TRBJ1-2; 8 bases align to TRBD1. Per the germline V gene, CDR1 is SGHNT and CDR2 is YYREEE (reference sequence). Trimming took 0 bases from V and 5 from J; bases not matched to a gene: 0. This CDR3 is built from 13 residues.

J is TRBJ2-3 and V is TRBV7-9; no reliable D call. The germline V gene has CDR1 SEHNR and CDR2 FQNEAQ (reference sequence). This CDR3 is built from 16 residues. Trimming removed 7 bases at V and 1 base at J, with 18 bases between. The CDR3 loop is CASTPIGQARTDTQYF. CDR3 DNA sequence: TGTGCCAGCACTCCCATCGGCCAAGCGCGCACAGATACGCAGTATTTT. Drawing the rest from reference TRBV7-9 and TRBJ2-3, the complete variable domain is DTGVSQNPRHKITKRGQNVTFRCDPISEHNRLYWYRQTLGQGPEFLTYFQNEAQLEKSRLLSDRFSAERPKGSFSTLEIQRTEQGDSAMYLCASTPIGQARTDTQYFGPGTRLTVL.

The V gene is TRBV28, the J gene TRBJ1-5, with D uncertain. CDR3 length: 16 residues. Trimming removed 3 bases at V and 0 bases at J, with 12 bases between. Germline loops: CDR1 MDHEN, CDR2 SYDVKM. In DNA, the CDR3 is TGTGCCAGCAGTTTGGGCTGGCCTCATAGCAATCAGCCCCAGCATTTT. Translating gives CASSLGWPHSNQPQHF. The entire variable domain, with the rest obtained from reference TRBV28 and TRBJ1-5, is as follows: DVKVTQSSRYLVKRTGEKVFLECVQDMDHENMFWYRQDPGLGLRLIYFSYDVKMKEKGDIPEGYSVSREKKERFSLILESASTNQTSMYLCASSLGWPHSNQPQHFGDGTRLSIL.